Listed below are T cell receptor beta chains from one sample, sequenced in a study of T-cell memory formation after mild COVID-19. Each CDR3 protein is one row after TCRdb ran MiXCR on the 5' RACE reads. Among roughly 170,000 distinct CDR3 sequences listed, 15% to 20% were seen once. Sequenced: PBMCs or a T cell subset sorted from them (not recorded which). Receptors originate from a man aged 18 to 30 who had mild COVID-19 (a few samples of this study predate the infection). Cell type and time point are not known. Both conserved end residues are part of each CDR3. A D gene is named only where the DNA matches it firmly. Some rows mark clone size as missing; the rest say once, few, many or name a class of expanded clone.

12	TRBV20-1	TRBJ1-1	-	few	TGCAGTACGACCATCAGGGACACTGAAGCTTTCTTT	CSTTIRDTEAFF
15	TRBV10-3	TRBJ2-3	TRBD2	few	TGTGCCATCAGTGCCAGGGAGGGGCGGGGAGATACGCAGTATTTT	CAISAREGRGDTQYF
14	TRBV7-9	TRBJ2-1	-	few	TGTGCCAGCCAGGCGACCAGCTCCTACAATGAGCAGTTCTTC	CASQATSSYNEQFF
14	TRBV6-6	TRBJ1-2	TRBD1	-	TGTGCCAGCAGTACGGACAGGGGAAGCTATGGCTACACCTTC	CASSTDRGSYGYTF
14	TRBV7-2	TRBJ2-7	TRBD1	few	TGTGCCAGCAGCGAGGGGACAGGCACCTACGAGCAGTACTTC	CASSEGTGTYEQYF
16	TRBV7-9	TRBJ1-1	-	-	TGTGCCAGCAGCCGCTCCGGGGGGGCGCAGGGCACTGAAGCTTTCTTT	CASSRSGGAQGTEAFF
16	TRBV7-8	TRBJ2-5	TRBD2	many	TGTGCCAGCAGCTTAGCGCGGCTAGCGGGGGTTGAGACCCAGTACTTC	CASSLARLAGVETQYF
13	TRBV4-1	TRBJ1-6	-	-	TGCGCCAGCAGCCGGGACACCGGGTTTCCCCTCCACTTT	CASSRDTGFPLHF
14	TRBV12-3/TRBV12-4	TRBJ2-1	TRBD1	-	TGTGCCAGCAGTCCGACAGGGGGTCCGAATGAGCAGTTCTTC	CASSPTGGPNEQFF
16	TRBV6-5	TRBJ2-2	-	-	TGTGCCAGCAGCCCCTGGGAGAGTATAGACACCGGGGAGCTGTTTTTT	CASSPWESIDTGELFF
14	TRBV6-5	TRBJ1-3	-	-	TGTGCCAGCAGTTGGGACCGCGACCGAAACACCATATATTTT	CASSWDRDRNTIYF
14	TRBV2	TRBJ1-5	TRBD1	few	TGTGCCAGCAAGGGTGGGACAGTCAATCAGCCCCAGCATTTT	CASKGGTVNQPQHF
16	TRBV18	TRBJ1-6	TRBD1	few	TGTGCCAGCTCACCGACAGGGAGCTCCTATAATTCACCCCTCCACTTT	CASSPTGSSYNSPLHF
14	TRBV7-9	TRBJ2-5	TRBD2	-	TGTGCCAGCAGCGAAAGCGGGGACTGGGGGACCCAGTACTTC	CASSESGDWGTQYF
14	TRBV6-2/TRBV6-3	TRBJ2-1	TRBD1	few	TGTGCCAGCAGTTCCCAGACAGGGAGTTGGGTGCAGTTCTTC	CASSSQTGSWVQFF
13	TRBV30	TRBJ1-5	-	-	TGTGCCTGGACAGGGGATAGCAATCAGCCCCAGCATTTT	CAWTGDSNQPQHF
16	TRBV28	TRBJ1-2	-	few	TGTGCCAGCAGCCTCATTGGGCAGGCGGCCCCCTATGGCTACACCTTC	CASSLIGQAAPYGYTF
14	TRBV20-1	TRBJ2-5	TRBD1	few	TGCAGTGCTAGAGAGAGGGGGCGTTTAGAGACCCAGTACTTC	CSARERGRLETQYF
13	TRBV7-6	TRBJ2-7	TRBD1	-	TGTGCCAGCAGCCGTACAGGGGCCTACGAGCAGTACTTC	CASSRTGAYEQYF
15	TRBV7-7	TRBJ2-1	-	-	TGTGCTAGCAGCTTAACGCAGGGTTCGATCAATGAGCAGTTCTTC	CASSLTQGSINEQFF
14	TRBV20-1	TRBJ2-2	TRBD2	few	TGCAGTGTCCTCGGGCACGGGAGGACCGGGGAGCTGTTTTTT	CSVLGHGRTGELFF
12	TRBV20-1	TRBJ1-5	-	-	TGCAGTGCTAGAGCCCCCAATCAGCCCCAGCATTTT	CSARAPNQPQHF
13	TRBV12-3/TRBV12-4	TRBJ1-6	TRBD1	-	TGTGCCAGCGGCCACAGGGGGGGATCACCCCTCCACTTT	CASGHRGGSPLHF
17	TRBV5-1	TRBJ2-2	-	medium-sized	TGCGCCAGCAGCTCGAACGGGGCTAACGCGAACACCGGGGAGCTGTTTTTT	CASSSNGANANTGELFF
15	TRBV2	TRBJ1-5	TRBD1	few	TGTGCCAGCAGTGTCTGGGACAGGACCAATCAGCCCCAGCATTTT	CASSVWDRTNQPQHF
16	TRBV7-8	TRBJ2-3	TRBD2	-	TGTGCCAGCAGCTTAGGTACTAGCGGGTACACAGATACGCAGTATTTT	CASSLGTSGYTDTQYF
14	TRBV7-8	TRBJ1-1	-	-	TGTGCCAGCAGCTTCTCAGCAGGGACCACTGAAGCTTTCTTT	CASSFSAGTTEAFF
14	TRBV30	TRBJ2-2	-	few	TGTGCCTGGACCCAGGGTGCGAACACCGGGGAGCTGTTTTTT	CAWTQGANTGELFF
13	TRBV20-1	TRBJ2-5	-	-	TGCAGTGTTCCGGGACGCAACGGGGAGACCCAGTACTTC	CSVPGRNGETQYF
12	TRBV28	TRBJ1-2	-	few	TGTGCCAGCAGCCTCAACAGGGTCGGCTACACCTTC	CASSLNRVGYTF
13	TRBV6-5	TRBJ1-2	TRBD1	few	TGTGCCAGCAGCTACGGGGACAGGACGGGATACACCTTC	CASSYGDRTGYTF
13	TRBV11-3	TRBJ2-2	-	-	TGTGCCAGCAGCCGAAAGGGGTCCGGGGAGCTGTTTTTT	CASSRKGSGELFF
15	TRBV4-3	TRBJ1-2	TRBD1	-	TGCGCCAGCAGCCAAGATAAGGACAGGGGCCTTGGCTACACCTTC	CASSQDKDRGLGYTF
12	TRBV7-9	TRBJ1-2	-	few	TGTGCCAGCAGCTTAGTAGGGTTCGGCTACACCTTC	CASSLVGFGYTF
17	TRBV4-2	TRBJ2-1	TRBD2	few	TGTGCCAGCAGCCTTGGACTAGCGGGGGGGGCCTACAATGAGCAGTTCTTC	CASSLGLAGGAYNEQFF
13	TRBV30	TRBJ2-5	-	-	TGTGCCTGGAGTAGTAACAGTCGGGAGACCCAGTACTTC	CAWSSNSRETQYF
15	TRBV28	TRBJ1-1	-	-	TGTGCCAGCAGTTTTGCCACCCTCCCGAACACTGAAGCTTTCTTT	CASSFATLPNTEAFF
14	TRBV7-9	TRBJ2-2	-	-	TGTGCCAGCAGCTTAGGGTCCCACACCGGGGAGCTGTTTTTT	CASSLGSHTGELFF
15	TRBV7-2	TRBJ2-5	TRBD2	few	TGTGCCAGCAGCTCAACTAGCGGGGTACAAGAGACCCAGTACTTC	CASSSTSGVQETQYF
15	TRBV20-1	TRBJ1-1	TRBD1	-	TGCAGGGCCAATCTAGGGGGACAGGAGAACACTGAAGCTTTCTTT	CRANLGGQENTEAFF
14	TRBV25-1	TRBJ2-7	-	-	TGTGCCAGCTCCCGGAGGGGCGGACACTACGAGCAGTACTTC	CASSRRGGHYEQYF
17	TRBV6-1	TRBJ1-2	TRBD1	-	TGTGCCAGCAGTGAACCGGGGACAGGCTACTTACGCTATGGCTACACCTTC	CASSEPGTGYLRYGYTF
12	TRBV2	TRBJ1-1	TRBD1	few	TGTGCCAGCAGTGACAGGGACAGAGTAGCTTTCTTT	CASSDRDRVAFF
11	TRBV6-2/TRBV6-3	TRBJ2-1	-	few	TGTGCCAGCAGTTATGAGGCGATCCAGTTCTTC	CASSYEAIQFF
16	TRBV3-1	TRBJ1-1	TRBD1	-	TGTGCCAGCAGCCAATTTGCAGGGGGCGGTATGGGTGAAGCTTTCTTT	CASSQFAGGGMGEAFF
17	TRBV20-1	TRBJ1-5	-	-	TGCAGTGCTAGAGCTCCGGCACGGGACCTTTCTTATCAGCCCCAGCATTTT	CSARAPARDLSYQPQHF
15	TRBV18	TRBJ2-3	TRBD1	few	TGTGCCAGCTCACCCCTCCAGGGGGGCACAGATACGCAGTATTTT	CASSPLQGGTDTQYF
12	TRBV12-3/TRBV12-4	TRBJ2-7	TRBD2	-	TGTGCCAGCAGTGCGGGGGCCTACGAGCAGTACTTC	CASSAGAYEQYF
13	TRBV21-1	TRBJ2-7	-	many	TGTGCCAGCAGCAACGGGCGTTCCTACGAGCAGTACTTC	CASSNGRSYEQYF
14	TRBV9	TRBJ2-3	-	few	TGTGCCAGCAGCGTAGAGCACAACACAGATACGCAGTATTTT	CASSVEHNTDTQYF
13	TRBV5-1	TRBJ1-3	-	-	TGCGCCAGCACCGACAGTTCTGGAAACACCATATATTTT	CASTDSSGNTIYF
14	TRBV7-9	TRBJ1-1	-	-	TGTGCCAGCAGCTTAGGACACCAGAACACTGAAGCTTTCTTT	CASSLGHQNTEAFF